The 17 T cell receptor beta chains given below trace back to one sample, sequenced in a study of vaccination effects on CD4 cells after COVID-19. The antigens for these receptors are not known. Viral peptide pools were used in the ViraFEST assay to expand antigen-specific CD4+ T cells, and sequencing came afterward. It was after 10 days of culture that CD4+ T cells were isolated. Participants received two doses of either the BNT162b2 or mRNA-1273 vaccine. Profiling relied on immunoSEQ multiplex PCR, and the TCRdb table lists in-frame clones only, not all of them. This table has about 59,000 clones, 60% to 80% appearing once. Sequenced here: CD4+ T cells from PBMCs cultured with HCoV-OC43 spike peptides, sampled after COVID-19 vaccination. Specified subset: HCoV-OC43 spike overlapping peptide pool stimulation. The receptor set was obtained from a human donor who received a COVID-19 vaccine.

The chain combines TRBV12-1 with TRBJ1-5; TRBD1 is the table's D call and was not checked against the DNA. TRBV12-1 is given as a pseudogene. CDR3 length: 16 residues. CDR3 in DNA: TGTGCCAGCAGCTCCCGGACAGATAATAGCAATCAGCCCCAGCATTTT. This encodes CASSSRTDNSNQPQHF.

The V and J genes are TRBV2 and TRBJ2-7, with TRBD1 matching over 9 bases. The CDR3 has 13 amino acids. Germline lookup yields CDR1 SNHLY and CDR2 FYNNEI. V was clipped by 7 bases and J by 6 bases; unmatched bases: 7. CDR3 in amino acids: CASMGQGGIEQYV. The CDR3 nucleotides read TGTGCCAGCATGGGACAGGGCGGGATCGAGCAGTACGTC.

Only a few counts were recorded for this clone. This chain joins TRBV29-1 and TRBJ1-1; D is unclear. Trimming stripped 2 bases from V and 1 base from J, with 8 bases between. This CDR3 has 13 residues. CDR1 and CDR2 (germline): SQVTM, ANQGSEA. CDR3 DNA sequence: TGCAGCGTTGAATGGCACCCGAACACTGAAGCTTTCTTT. Translating it yields CSVEWHPNTEAFF. Supplemented by reference TRBV29-1 and TRBJ1-1, the full variable domain reads SAVISQKPSRDICQRGTSLTIQCQVDSQVTMMFWYRQQPGQSLTLIATANQGSEATYESGFVIDKFPISRPNLTFSTLTVSNMSPEDSSIYLCSVEWHPNTEAFFGQGTRLTVV.

The rearrangement uses TRBV5-5 and TRBJ2-6; D remains ambiguous. Germline CDR1 is SGHKS and CDR2 is YYEKEE (reference sequence). The CDR3 has 17 residues. V was shortened by 1 base and J by 0 bases, with 11 bases between the two germline ends. The CDR3 nucleotides read TGTGCCAGCAGCTTGATGGGTTTGGGCTCTGGGGCCAACGTCCTGACTTTC. Amino acids: CASSLMGLGSGANVLTF.

This chain links TRBV3-1 (or the pseudogene TRBV3-2) with TRBJ1-1, with D unresolved. The CDR3 is 14 amino acids. V shed 5 bases and J shed 1 base, with 11 bases lying between them. Germline V gene sequence: CDR1 LGHDT, CDR2 YNNKEL (reference sequence). Here the CDR3 DNA reads TGTGCCAGCAGCTCTTTGGGAAGGAACACTGAAGCTTTCTTT. Amino acids: CASSSLGRNTEAFF.

This clone was counted between two and nine times. The chain uses TRBV12-3 or TRBV12-4 and TRBJ1-1; perhaps TRBD1 as D (5 bases). V shed 4 bases and J shed 6 bases, with 9 bases lying between them. The length of the CDR3 is 12 residues. CDR3 region: CASSSQGAEAFF. In DNA, the CDR3 is TGTGCCAGCAGTTCCCAGGGAGCTGAAGCTTTCTTT.

Details on this clone: Other DNA sequences from this sample encode an identical CDR3 as well. V is TRBV19 and J is TRBJ2-5; D possibly corresponds to TRBD1 (5 bases). CDR3 length: 11 residues. Germline CDR1 is LNHDA and CDR2 is SQIVND (reference sequence). Deletions cut 8 bases from V and 4 bases from J, with 8 bases between. The CDR3 protein is CASSQGETQYF. CDR3 nucleotide sequence: TGTGCCAGTTCCCAGGGAGAGACCCAGTACTTC.

V is TRBV18 and J is TRBJ2-1, with 10 bases that match TRBD1. The CDR3 is made up of 16 amino acids. Germline values: CDR1 KGHSH, CDR2 LQKENI. The J segment lost 2 bases and the V segment lost 2 bases, leaving 3 bases of the junction unmatched. CDR3 region: CASSPTGTGAYNEQFF. Written as DNA, the CDR3 is TGTGCCAGCTCACCAACCGGGACAGGGGCCTACAATGAGCAGTTCTTC.

The chain joins TRBV30 to TRBJ2-2, with D maybe TRBD2 (5 bases). The CDR3 runs 15 residues. The germline V and J ends were trimmed by 1 base and 6 bases, with 15 bases remaining between them. Germline V gene lookup returns CDR1 GTSNPN and CDR2 SVGIG (reference sequence). The CDR3 reads CAWSDGGKRAGELFF. In DNA form, the CDR3 reads TGTGCCTGGAGTGACGGCGGCAAGAGGGCCGGGGAGCTGTTTTTT.

This clone was seen a few times. The rearrangement uses TRBV7-9 and TRBJ1-4, with D tentatively TRBD1 (5 bases). CDR3 length: 13 residues. Trimming removed 5 bases from V and 10 bases from J, with 14 bases in between. CDR1 and CDR2 from the germline V gene are SEHNR and FQNEAQ (reference sequence). This chain's CDR3 is CASSPGASLKLFF. CDR3 DNA: TGTGCCAGCAGCCCCGGGGCCTCCCTAAAACTGTTTTTT.

The chain uses TRBV7-2 and TRBJ1-1; no clear D. V was trimmed by 4 bases and J by 1 base, leaving 10 bases between them. Per the germline V gene, CDR1 is SGHTA and CDR2 is FQGNSA. There are 14 residues in the CDR3. The CDR3 is CASSSFLSNTEAFF. The CDR3 region has the DNA TGTGCCAGCAGCTCGTTCTTATCGAACACTGAAGCTTTCTTT.

The CDR3 reads CATSDYGTGDPGYTF. DNA for the CDR3: TGTGCCACCAGTGATTACGGGACAGGGGATCCTGGCTACACCTTC. This chain connects TRBV24-1 to TRBJ1-2, with TRBD1 matching 10 bases. Germline trimming cut 2 bases from V and 7 bases from J; bases unmatched to any gene: 6. Germline assignment: CDR1 KGHDR and CDR2 SFDVKD. This CDR3 comprises 15 residues.

The chain recombines TRBV2 with TRBJ1-1; D is undetermined. The ends were cut back, 7 bases at V and 1 base at J, with 10 bases in the middle. Germline V gives CDR1 SNHLY, CDR2 FYNNEI. This CDR3 has 13 amino acids. The CDR3 region has the DNA TGTGCCAGCAATGTACAAACGAACACTGAAGCTTTCTTT. It translates to CASNVQTNTEAFF.

The chain carries TRBV5-1 and TRBJ2-3; D gene uncertain. The V gene's germline CDR1 is SGHRS and CDR2 YFSETQ. Trimming took off 5 bases at V and 7 bases at J, with 11 bases between the two ends. The length of the CDR3 is 12 residues. CDR3 nucleotides: TGCGCCAGCAGATACGGCGCGAATACGCAGTATTTT. Translation gives CASRYGANTQYF.

This chain connects TRBV28 to TRBJ2-7; TRBD1 agrees at 10 bases. Germline V gene data show CDR1 as MDHEN and CDR2 as SYDVKM. V dropped 6 bases and J dropped 5; count of bases not matched to a gene: 4. The CDR3 is 13 residues long. The chain's CDR3 is CASRGQGRNEQYV. CDR3 bases: TGTGCCAGCAGGGGACAGGGGAGGAACGAGCAGTACGTC.

The chain is built from TRBV25-1 and TRBJ1-2; tentative D call: TRBD1 (6 bases). Trimming removed 2 bases from V and 6 bases from J, with 19 bases in between. Looked up from germline, CDR1 is MGHDK and CDR2 is SYGVNS. There are 16 residues in the CDR3. The CDR3 region is CASSEGPVWGANGYTF. Written as DNA, the CDR3 is TGTGCCAGCAGTGAAGGGCCCGTTTGGGGGGCCAATGGCTACACCTTC.

The chain employs TRBV2 and TRBJ2-6; D is unclear. CDR3 length: 13 residues. Trimming stripped 3 bases from V and 4 bases from J, with 4 bases between. CDR1 and CDR2 (germline): SNHLY, FYNNEI. The CDR3 nucleotides read TGTGCCAGCAGTGACAGGGGGGCCAACGTCCTGACTTTC. The encoded protein is CASSDRGANVLTF.